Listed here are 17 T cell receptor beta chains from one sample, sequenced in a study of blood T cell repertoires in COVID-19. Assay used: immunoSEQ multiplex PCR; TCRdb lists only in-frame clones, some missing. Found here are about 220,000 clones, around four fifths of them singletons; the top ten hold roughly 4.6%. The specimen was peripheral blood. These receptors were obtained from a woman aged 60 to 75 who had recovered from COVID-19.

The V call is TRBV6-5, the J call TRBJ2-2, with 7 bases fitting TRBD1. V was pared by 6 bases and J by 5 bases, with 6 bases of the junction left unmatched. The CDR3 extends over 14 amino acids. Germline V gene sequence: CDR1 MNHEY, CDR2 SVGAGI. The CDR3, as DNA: TGTGCCAGCAGCCTAGTACAGGGGACCGGGGAGCTGTTTTTT. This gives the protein CASSLVQGTGELFF.

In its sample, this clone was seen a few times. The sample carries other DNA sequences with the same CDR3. The CDR3 sequence: CASSSRDSGELFF. CDR3 DNA sequence: TGTGCCAGCAGCTCCCGGGACTCCGGGGAGCTGTTTTTT. The gene calls are TRBV7-3 and TRBJ2-2; maybe TRBD2 (6 bases). V was pared by 4 bases and J by 6 bases, with 9 bases between. Germline V lookup: CDR1 SGHTA, CDR2 FQGTGA. CDR3 length: 13 amino acids.

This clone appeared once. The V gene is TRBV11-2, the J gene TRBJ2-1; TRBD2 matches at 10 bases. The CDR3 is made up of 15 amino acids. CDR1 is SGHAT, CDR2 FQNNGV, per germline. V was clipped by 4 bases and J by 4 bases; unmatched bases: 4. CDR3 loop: CASSSERGGYNEQFF. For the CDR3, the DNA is TGTGCCAGCAGCTCCGAGCGGGGGGGTTACAATGAGCAGTTCTTC.

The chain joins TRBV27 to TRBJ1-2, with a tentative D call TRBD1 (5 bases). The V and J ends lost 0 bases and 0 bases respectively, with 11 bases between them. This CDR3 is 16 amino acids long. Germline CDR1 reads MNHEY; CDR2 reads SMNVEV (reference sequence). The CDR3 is CASSLSGHSPNYGYTF. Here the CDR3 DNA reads TGTGCCAGCAGTTTATCGGGGCACTCTCCTAACTATGGCTACACCTTC.

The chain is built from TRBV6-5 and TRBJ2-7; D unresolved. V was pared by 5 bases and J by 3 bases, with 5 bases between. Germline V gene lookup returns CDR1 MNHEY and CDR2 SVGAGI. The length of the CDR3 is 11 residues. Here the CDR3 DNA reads TGTGCCAGCAGTCTCGGCTACGAGCAGTACTTC. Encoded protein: CASSLGYEQYF.

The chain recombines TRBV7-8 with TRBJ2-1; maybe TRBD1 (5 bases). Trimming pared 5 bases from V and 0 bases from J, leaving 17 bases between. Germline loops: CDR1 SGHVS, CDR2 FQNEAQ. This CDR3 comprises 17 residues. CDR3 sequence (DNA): TGTGCCAGCAGCCTAGGGGTAGGAGAAAGCTCCTACAATGAGCAGTTCTTC. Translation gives CASSLGVGESSYNEQFF.

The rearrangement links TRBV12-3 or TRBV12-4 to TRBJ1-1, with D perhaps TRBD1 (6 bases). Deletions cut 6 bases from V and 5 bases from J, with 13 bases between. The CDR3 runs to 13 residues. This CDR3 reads CASSVQGGTEAFF. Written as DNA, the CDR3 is TGTGCCAGCAGCGTACAGGGCGGTACTGAAGCTTTCTTT.

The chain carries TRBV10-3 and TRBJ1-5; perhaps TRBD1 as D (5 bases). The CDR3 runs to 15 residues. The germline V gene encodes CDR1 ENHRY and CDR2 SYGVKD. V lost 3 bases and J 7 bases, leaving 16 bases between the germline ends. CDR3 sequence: CAISEVGGNYQPQHF. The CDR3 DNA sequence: TGTGCCATCAGTGAAGTGGGGGGGAACTACCAGCCCCAGCATTTT.

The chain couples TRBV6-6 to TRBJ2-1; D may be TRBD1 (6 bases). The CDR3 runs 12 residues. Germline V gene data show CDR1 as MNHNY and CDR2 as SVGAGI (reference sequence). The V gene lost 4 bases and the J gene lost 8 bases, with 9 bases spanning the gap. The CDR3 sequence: CASSSGAYEQFF. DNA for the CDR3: TGTGCCAGCAGTTCAGGGGCCTATGAGCAGTTCTTC.

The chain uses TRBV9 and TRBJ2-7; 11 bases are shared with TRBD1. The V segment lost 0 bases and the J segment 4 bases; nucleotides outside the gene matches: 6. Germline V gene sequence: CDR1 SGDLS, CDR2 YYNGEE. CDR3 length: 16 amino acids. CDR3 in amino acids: CASSVESGTGGYEQYF. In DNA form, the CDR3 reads TGTGCCAGCAGCGTAGAATCCGGGACAGGGGGTTACGAGCAGTACTTC.

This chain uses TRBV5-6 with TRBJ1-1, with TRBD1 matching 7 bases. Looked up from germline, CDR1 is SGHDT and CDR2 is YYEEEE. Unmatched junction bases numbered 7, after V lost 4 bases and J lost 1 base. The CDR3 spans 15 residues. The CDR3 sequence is CASSPTTGWNTEAFF. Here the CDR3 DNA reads TGTGCCAGCAGCCCAACGACAGGGTGGAACACTGAAGCTTTCTTT.

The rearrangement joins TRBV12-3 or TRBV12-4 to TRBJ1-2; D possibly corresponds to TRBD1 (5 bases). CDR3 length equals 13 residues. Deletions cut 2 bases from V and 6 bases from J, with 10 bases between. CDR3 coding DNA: TGTGCCAGCAGTTTAAGCAGGGTGGATGGCTACACCTTC. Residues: CASSLSRVDGYTF.

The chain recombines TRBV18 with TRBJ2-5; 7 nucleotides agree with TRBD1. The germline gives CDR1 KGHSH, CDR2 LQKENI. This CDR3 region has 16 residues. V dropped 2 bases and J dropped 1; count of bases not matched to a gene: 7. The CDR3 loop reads CASSPYLDRSQETQYF. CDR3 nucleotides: TGTGCCAGCTCACCATACCTGGACAGGAGCCAAGAGACCCAGTACTTC.

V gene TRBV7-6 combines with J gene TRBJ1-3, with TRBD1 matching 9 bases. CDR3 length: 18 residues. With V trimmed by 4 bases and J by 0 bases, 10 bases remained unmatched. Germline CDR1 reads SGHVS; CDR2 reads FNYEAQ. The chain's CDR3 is CASSSTGTGFPSGNTIYF. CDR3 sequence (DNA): TGTGCCAGCAGCTCAACCGGGACAGGGTTTCCCTCTGGAAACACCATATATTTT.

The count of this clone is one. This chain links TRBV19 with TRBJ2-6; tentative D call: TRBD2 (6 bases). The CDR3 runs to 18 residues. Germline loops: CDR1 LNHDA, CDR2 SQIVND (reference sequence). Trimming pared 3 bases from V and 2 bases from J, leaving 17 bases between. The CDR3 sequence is CASSIYGWEVAGANVLTF. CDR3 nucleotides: TGTGCCAGTAGTATTTACGGGTGGGAGGTCGCTGGGGCCAACGTCCTGACTTTC.

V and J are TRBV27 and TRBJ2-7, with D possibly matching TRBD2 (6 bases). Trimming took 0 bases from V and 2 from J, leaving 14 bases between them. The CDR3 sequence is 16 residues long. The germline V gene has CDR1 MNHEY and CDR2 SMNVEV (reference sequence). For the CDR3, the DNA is TGTGCCAGCAGTTTATCGGCGGGACGGCGTGCCTACGAGCAGTACTTC. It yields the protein CASSLSAGRRAYEQYF.

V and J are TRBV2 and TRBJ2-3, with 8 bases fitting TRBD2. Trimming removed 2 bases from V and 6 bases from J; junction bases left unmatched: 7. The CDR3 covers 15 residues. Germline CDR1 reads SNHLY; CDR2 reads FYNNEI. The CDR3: CASSESAGVLDTQYF. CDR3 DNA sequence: TGTGCCAGCAGTGAATCAGCGGGGGTGTTGGATACGCAGTATTTT.